These 17 T cell receptor beta chains were sequenced from one sample in a study of blood T cells in healthy people across ages (dated by TCRdb to about 2015). The library was produced with 5' RACE. Sequenced on an Illumina HiSeq 2500. A second PCR of about 7 to 12 cycles was performed with a sample-barcoded 5' primer and a J-beta primer mix. TCRdb trimmed public reads at Q25 via fastp, called clones via MiXCR and kept in-frame beta chains. Every CDR3 protein is listed once, alongside the most common genes and DNA of its rows. The table for this sample lists 1.5 million to 2 million distinct CDR3 sequences; around 48% of them were counted only once. The top ten clonotypes cover around 2.1% of the sample. The sample taken for sequencing was blood. These receptors were collected from a woman in her forties in good health.

The rearrangement links TRBV28 to TRBJ2-3; 7 bases map to TRBD1. Germline trimming cut 6 bases from V and 2 bases from J; bases unmatched to any gene: 23. The CDR3 has 20 amino acids. Per germline, CDR1 MDHEN and CDR2 SYDVKM. CDR3 DNA: TGTGCCAGCAGCCCAACTATGGGTCGGGACAGTGGGCCCTCCACAGATACGCAGTATTTT. Its translation is CASSPTMGRDSGPSTDTQYF.

CDR3 sequence: CASSQVDRGFGNQPQHF. CDR3 nucleotides: TGCGCCAGCAGCCAAGTAGACAGGGGGTTTGGGAATCAGCCCCAGCATTTT. The chain employs TRBV4-1 and TRBJ1-5; 9 positions agree with TRBD1. The CDR3 consists of 17 residues. With V trimmed by 1 base and J by 4 bases, 8 bases remained unmatched. Germline CDR1 MGHRA, CDR2 YSYEKL.

V usage is TRBV15 and J usage is TRBJ2-1; the match to TRBD2 covers 10 bases. The trim removed 1 base at V and 8 bases at J, leaving 5 bases unmatched. The germline V gene encodes CDR1 LNHNV and CDR2 YYDKDF (reference sequence). The CDR3 is made up of 15 amino acids. In DNA form, the CDR3 reads TGTGCCACCAGCAGAGTAGCGGGGGGTCTCCATGAGCAGTTCTTC. It is translated as CATSRVAGGLHEQFF.

The V call is TRBV6-6, the J call TRBJ2-5; no reliable D call. V dropped 4 bases and J dropped 4 bases, with 10 bases sitting between them. Germline V CDR1 and CDR2: MNHNY, SVGAGI (reference sequence). There are 13 residues in the CDR3. CDR3 nucleotides: TGTGCCAGCAGTTCAATCCGCGGAGAGACCCAGTACTTC. Its protein product is CASSSIRGETQYF.

In its sample, this clonotype was seen a few times. The rearrangement joins TRBV12-5 to TRBJ2-3; D gene unclear. This CDR3 contains 15 residues. Germline V gives CDR1 LGHNT, CDR2 FRNRAP. V dropped 2 bases and J dropped 0 bases, with 9 bases sitting between them. The CDR3: CASGLIADSTDTQYF. The CDR3 region has the DNA TGTGCTAGTGGTTTGATCGCTGACAGCACAGATACGCAGTATTTT. Supplemented by reference TRBV12-5 and TRBJ2-3, the full variable domain reads DARVTQTPRHKVTEMGQEVTMRCQPILGHNTVFWYRQTMMQGLELLAYFRNRAPLDDSGMPKDRFSAEMPDATLATLKIQPSEPRDSAVYFCASGLIADSTDTQYFGPGTRLTVL.

The rearrangement links TRBV5-6 to TRBJ2-7; D assignment may be TRBD1 or TRBD2 (5 bases each). V was pared by 4 bases and J by 4 bases, with 15 bases between. This CDR3 region has 14 residues. Germline V CDR1 and CDR2: SGHDT, YYEEEE. CDR3 amino acids: CASSPARGAYEQYF. In DNA, the CDR3 is TGTGCCAGCAGCCCAGCGCGAGGGGCTTACGAGCAGTACTTC. Combining the CDR3 with reference TRBV5-6 and TRBJ2-7 gives the whole variable domain DAGVTQSPTHLIKTRGQQVTLRCSPKSGHDTVSWYQQALGQGPQFIFQYYEEEERQRGNFPDRFSGHQFPNYSSELNVNALLLGDSALYLCASSPARGAYEQYFGPGTRLTVT.

The chain joins TRBV9 to TRBJ2-1, with a weak D call TRBD2 (5 bases). Between the trimmed V and J ends, which lost 3 bases and 2 bases, there was a span of 21 bases. In germline, CDR1 is SGDLS, CDR2 YYNGEE. This CDR3 has 18 amino acids. CDR3: CASSAPSPLGITYNEQFF. The CDR3 DNA reads TGTGCCAGCAGCGCACCTTCCCCACTCGGGATAACCTACAATGAGCAGTTCTTC.

The chain couples TRBV7-8 to TRBJ2-3; D possibly uses TRBD1 or TRBD2 (5 bases each). Trimming cost V 3 bases and J 1 base, with 14 bases left between them. CDR3 length: 16 residues. Germline lookup yields CDR1 SGHVS and CDR2 FQNEAQ. The CDR3 DNA is TGTGCCAGCAGCTTGGGCAGGGAGATTGGCACAGATACGCAGTATTTT. Its translation is CASSLGREIGTDTQYF.

The rearrangement joins TRBV20-1 to TRBJ1-3, with a weak D call TRBD1 (5 bases). Germline V gene data show CDR1 as DFQATT and CDR2 as SNEGSKA (reference sequence). V was clipped by 2 bases and J by 4 bases, with 15 bases between them. The CDR3 runs 15 residues. The CDR3 protein is CSARTTRDGGNTIYF. CDR3 DNA: TGCAGTGCTAGAACAACCCGGGACGGGGGAAACACCATATATTTT.

The chain is built from TRBV7-3 and TRBJ2-5, with D possibly matching TRBD2 (6 bases). The CDR3 contains 15 residues. Trimming left V 0 bases short and J 5 bases short, with 13 bases between. Germline CDR1 and CDR2: SGHTA and FQGTGA. CDR3 in DNA: TGTGCCAGCAGCTTAACCCCCCAACGGGGGGAGACCCAGTACTTC. Translated, it gives CASSLTPQRGETQYF. The whole variable domain, filled in from reference TRBV7-3 and TRBJ2-5, reads GAGVSQTPSNKVTEKGKYVELRCDPISGHTALYWYRQSLGQGPEFLIYFQGTGAADDSGLPNDRFFAVRPEGSVSTLKIQRTERGDSAVYLCASSLTPQRGETQYFGPGTRLLVL.

This clonotype came up a few times. The chain links TRBV3-1 to TRBJ1-5; TRBD1 matches at 7 bases. The germline gives CDR1 LGHDT, CDR2 YNNKEL (reference sequence). The J segment lost 4 bases and the V segment lost 6 bases, leaving 3 bases of the junction unmatched. This CDR3 is 13 amino acids long. The DNA for the CDR3 is TGTGCCAGCAGTGAGACAGGGAATCAGCCCCAGCATTTT. Translating it yields CASSETGNQPQHF.

This clonotype has more than one count but fewer than ten. The chain combines TRBV12-3 or TRBV12-4 with TRBJ2-1, with TRBD2 matching 9 bases. Trimming at V came to 6 bases and at J to 9 bases, leaving 6 bases not matched to a gene. The CDR3 has 13 residues. Here the CDR3 DNA reads TGTGCCAGCAGGACGAGTAGCGGGGGTGAGCAGTTCTTC. Amino acids: CASRTSSGGEQFF.

The chain carries TRBV20-1 and TRBJ2-7; D tentatively fits TRBD1 or TRBD2 (5 bases each). The CDR3 is 11 amino acids. CDR1 is DFQATT and CDR2 is SNEGSKA in the germline V gene (reference sequence). The CDR3 DNA follows: TGCAGGGGGACGGATAAAGATACCCAGTACTTC. Protein sequence: CRGTDKDTQYF.

V usage is TRBV15 and J usage is TRBJ2-3, with TRBD1 matching over 7 bases. This CDR3 is built from 16 residues. V was clipped by 2 bases and J by 2 bases; unmatched bases: 7. The germline CDR1 and CDR2 sequences are LNHNV and YYDKDF (reference sequence). The CDR3 loop reads CATSRYTGATTDTQYF. In nucleotides, the CDR3 is TGTGCCACCAGCAGATACACAGGGGCCACCACAGATACGCAGTATTTT.

The chain is built from TRBV7-2 and TRBJ1-4; D is uncertain. This CDR3 contains 13 residues. Trimming left V 5 bases short and J 8 bases short, with 12 bases between. The V gene's germline CDR1 is SGHTA and CDR2 FQGNSA. CDR3 DNA sequence: TGTGCCAGCAGCACCAGCCCTATCGAAAAACTGTTTTTT. Its translation is CASSTSPIEKLFF. The full variable domain, its missing parts supplied by reference TRBV7-2 and TRBJ1-4, is GAGVSQSPSNKVTEKGKDVELRCDPISGHTALYWYRQSLGQGLEFLIYFQGNSAPDKSGLPSDRFSAERTGGSVSTLTIQRTQQEDSAVYLCASSTSPIEKLFFGSGTQLSVL.

This clonotype occurred a few times. The rearrangement uses TRBV4-1 and TRBJ2-4; D gene uncertain. In germline, CDR1 is MGHRA, CDR2 YSYEKL. V dropped 0 bases and J dropped 8 bases, with 14 bases sitting between them. This CDR3 has 15 amino acids. CDR3 DNA sequence: TGCGCCAGCAGCCAAGATGGGTCAGCCTCAGACATTCAGTACTTC. Its translation: CASSQDGSASDIQYF.

The V and J genes are TRBV28 and TRBJ1-2; D possibly corresponds to TRBD1 (6 bases). V was shortened by 3 bases and J by 3 bases, with 14 bases between the two germline ends. From germline, CDR1 is MDHEN and CDR2 SYDVKM. The CDR3 sequence is 15 residues long. The CDR3 region has the DNA TGTGCCAGCAGTTTGTTGGGGGCGTGGGACTATGGCTACACCTTC. Its translation is CASSLLGAWDYGYTF.